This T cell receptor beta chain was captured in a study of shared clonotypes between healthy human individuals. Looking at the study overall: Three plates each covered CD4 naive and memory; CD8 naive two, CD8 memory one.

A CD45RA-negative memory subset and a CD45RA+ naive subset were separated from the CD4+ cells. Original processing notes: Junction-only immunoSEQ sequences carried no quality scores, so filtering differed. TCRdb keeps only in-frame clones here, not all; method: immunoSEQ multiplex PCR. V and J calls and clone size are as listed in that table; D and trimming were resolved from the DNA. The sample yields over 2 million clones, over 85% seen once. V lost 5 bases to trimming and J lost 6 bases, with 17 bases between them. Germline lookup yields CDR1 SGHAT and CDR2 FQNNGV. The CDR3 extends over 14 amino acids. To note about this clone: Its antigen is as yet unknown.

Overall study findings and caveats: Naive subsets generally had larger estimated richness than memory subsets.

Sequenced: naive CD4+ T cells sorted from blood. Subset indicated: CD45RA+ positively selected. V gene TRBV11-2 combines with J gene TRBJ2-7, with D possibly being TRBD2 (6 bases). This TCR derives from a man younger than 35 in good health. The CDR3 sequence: CASSQRAGKGEQYF. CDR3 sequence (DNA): TGTGCCAGCAGCCAGCGGGCGGGAAAGGGCGAGCAGTACTTC.